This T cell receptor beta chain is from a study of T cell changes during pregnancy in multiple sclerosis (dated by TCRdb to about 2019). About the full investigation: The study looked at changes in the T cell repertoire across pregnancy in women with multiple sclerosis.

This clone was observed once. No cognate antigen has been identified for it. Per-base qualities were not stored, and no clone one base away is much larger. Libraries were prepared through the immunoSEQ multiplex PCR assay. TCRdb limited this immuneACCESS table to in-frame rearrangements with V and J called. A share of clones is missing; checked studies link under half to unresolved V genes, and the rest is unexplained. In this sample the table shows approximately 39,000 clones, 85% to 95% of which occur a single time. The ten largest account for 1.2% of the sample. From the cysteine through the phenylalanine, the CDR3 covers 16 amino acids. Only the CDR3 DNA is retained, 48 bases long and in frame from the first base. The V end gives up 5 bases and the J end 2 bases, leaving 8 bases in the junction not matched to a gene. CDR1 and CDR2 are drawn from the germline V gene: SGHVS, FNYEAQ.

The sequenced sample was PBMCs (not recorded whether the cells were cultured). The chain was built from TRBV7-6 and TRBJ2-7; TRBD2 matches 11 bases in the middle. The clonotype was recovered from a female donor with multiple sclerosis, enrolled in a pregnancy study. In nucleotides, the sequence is TGTGCCAGCAGCGCACGACTAGCGGGAATTACCTACGAGCAGTACTTC. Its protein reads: CASSARLAGITYEQYF.